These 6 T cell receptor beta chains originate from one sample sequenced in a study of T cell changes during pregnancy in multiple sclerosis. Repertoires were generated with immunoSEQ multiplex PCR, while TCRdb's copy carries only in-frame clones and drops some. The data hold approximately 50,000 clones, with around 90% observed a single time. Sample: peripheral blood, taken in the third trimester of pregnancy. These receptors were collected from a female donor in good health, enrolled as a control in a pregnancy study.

CDR3 DNA sequence: TGTGCCAGCAGCTTTAGCTCTGGGGCCTATAGCAATCAGCCCCAGCATTTT. Its protein is CASSFSSGAYSNQPQHF. The chain recombines TRBV7-2 with TRBJ1-5, with D possibly matching TRBD1 (5 bases). Deletions cut 3 bases from V and 0 bases from J, with 15 bases between. Germline CDR1 is SGHTA and CDR2 is FQGNSA. The CDR3 is 17 residues long.

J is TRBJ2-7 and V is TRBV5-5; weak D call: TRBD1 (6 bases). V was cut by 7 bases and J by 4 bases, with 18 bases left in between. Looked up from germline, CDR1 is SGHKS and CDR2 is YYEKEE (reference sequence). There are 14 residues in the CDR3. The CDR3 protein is CASSINLQGYEQYF. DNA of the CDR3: TGTGCCAGCTCCATTAACCTACAGGGATACGAGCAGTACTTC.

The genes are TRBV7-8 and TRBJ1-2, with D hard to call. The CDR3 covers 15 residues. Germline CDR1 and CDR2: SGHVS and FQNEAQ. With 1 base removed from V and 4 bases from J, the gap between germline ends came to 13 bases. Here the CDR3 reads CASSLGGSEVYGYTF. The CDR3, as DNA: TGTGCCAGCAGCTTAGGAGGCTCAGAAGTCTATGGCTACACCTTC.

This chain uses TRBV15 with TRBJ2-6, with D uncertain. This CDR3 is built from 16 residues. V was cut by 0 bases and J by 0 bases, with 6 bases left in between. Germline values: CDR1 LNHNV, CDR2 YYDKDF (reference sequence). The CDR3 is CATSRDAHSGANVLTF. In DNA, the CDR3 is TGTGCCACCAGCAGAGATGCGCACTCTGGGGCCAACGTCCTGACTTTC.

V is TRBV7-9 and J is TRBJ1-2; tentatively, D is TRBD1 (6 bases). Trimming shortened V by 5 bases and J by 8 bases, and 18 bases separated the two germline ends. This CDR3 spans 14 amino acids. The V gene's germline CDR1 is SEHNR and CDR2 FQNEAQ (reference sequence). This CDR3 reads CASSPQGFSAGYTF. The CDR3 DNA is TGTGCCAGCAGCCCGCAGGGGTTCTCCGCAGGCTACACCTTC.

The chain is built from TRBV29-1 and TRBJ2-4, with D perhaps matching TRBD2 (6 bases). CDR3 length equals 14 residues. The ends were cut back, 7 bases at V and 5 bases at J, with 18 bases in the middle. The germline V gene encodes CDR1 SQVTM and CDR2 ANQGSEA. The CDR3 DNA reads TGCAGCGGGCCCGGGCGGCGGGGCCAAAACATTCAGTACTTC. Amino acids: CSGPGRRGQNIQYF.